This T cell receptor (beta chain) was observed in a study of radiation and T cells in renal cell carcinoma. Libraries were prepared by immunoSEQ multiplex PCR; TCRdb keeps only in-frame clonotypes and omits some of them. The sample gives some 100,000 clones, under 90% of which show up once; 5% to 6.5% is in the top ten. This sample's time point: baseline pretreatment blood. Treatment noted: 15 Gy SBRT to primary tumor, nephrectomy 4 weeks later. V lost 9 bases and J lost 3; bases outside the gene matches: 1. In germline, CDR1 is WSHSY, CDR2 SAAADI. The CDR3 covers 12 residues. This sequence joins TRBV10-2 and TRBJ2-5, with 10 bases fitting TRBD2. The sequence was collected from a man aged 55 to 70 with renal cell carcinoma. The input for sequencing was blood, taken from a patient whose treatment included radiotherapy and nephrectomy. CDR3 DNA sequence: TGCGCCAGTGGACTAGCGGAAGAGACCCAGTACTTC. Translating gives CASGLAEETQYF.